This T cell receptor (beta chain) emerged from a study of OX40 agonist ivuxolimab in advanced cancers. Patients had blood sampled at baseline and again on cycle 4 day 1 and cycle 7 day 1. Here immunoSEQ multiplex PCR was the method, and the copy in TCRdb shows in-frame clones only, minus some. The sample lists approximately 130,000 clones; 90% were seen once. From germline, CDR1 is KGHSH and CDR2 LQKENI. V lost 0 bases and J lost 5, with 10 bases in between. This CDR3 is built from 14 residues. V gene TRBV18 combines with J gene TRBJ1-2; no firm D call. Sequencing was performed on CD4+ or CD8+ T cells sorted from blood, taken in a trial of the OX40 agonist ivuxolimab. The clonotype comes from an adult with an advanced solid tumor such as melanoma, head and neck, liver or kidney cancer. The CDR3 region has the DNA TGTGCCAGCTCACCACCGGAACAACTATATGGCTACACCTTC. This encodes CASSPPEQLYGYTF. The complete variable domain, with remaining parts taken from reference TRBV18 and TRBJ1-2, reads NAGVMQNPRHLVRRRGQEARLRCSPMKGHSHVYWYRQLPEEGLKFMVYLQKENIIDESGMPKERFSAEFPKEGPSILRIQQVVRGDSAAYFCASSPPEQLYGYTFGSGTRLTVV.